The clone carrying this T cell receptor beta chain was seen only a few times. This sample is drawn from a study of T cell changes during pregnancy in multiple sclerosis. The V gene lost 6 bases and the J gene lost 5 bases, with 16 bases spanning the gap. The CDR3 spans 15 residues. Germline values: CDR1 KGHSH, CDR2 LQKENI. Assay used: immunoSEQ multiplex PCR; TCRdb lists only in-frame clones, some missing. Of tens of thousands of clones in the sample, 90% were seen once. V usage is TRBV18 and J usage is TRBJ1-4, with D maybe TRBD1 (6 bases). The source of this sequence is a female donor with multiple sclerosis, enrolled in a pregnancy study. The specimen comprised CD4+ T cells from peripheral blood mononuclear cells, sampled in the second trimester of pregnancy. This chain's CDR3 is CASSLNTGLNEKLFF. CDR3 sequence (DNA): TGTGCCAGCTCCCTCAATACAGGGTTAAATGAAAAACTGTTTTTT.